A selection of T cell receptor beta chains follows, all from one sample in a study of beta chain features in type 1 diabetes. Clones were sequenced by immunoSEQ multiplex PCR, and TCRdb holds only the in-frame ones, with some missing. The sample includes roughly 350,000 clones, approximately 11% seen only once; the top ten take roughly 0.014%. Sequenced input: naive CD4+ T cells from blood. The source of these receptors is a young woman in good health. Both conserved end residues are part of each CDR3. D genes are given only for firm matches. Expanded clones are given a class, and other clones once, few, many or no size at all.

v_call: TRBV7-9; j_call: TRBJ1-2; d_call: -; clone_size: few; cdr3_aa: CASSPRGAEGYTF; cdr3_nt: TGTGCCAGCAGCCCACGCGGCGCGGAGGGCTACACCTTC
v_call: TRBV19; j_call: TRBJ2-7; d_call: -; clone_size: -; cdr3_aa: CASSSTDRSSYEQYF; cdr3_nt: TGTGCCAGTAGTTCAACTGACAGAAGCTCCTACGAGCAGTACTTC
v_call: TRBV4-3; j_call: TRBJ2-3; d_call: -; clone_size: few; cdr3_aa: CASSSALTDTQYF; cdr3_nt: TGCGCCAGCAGCTCAGCGTTAACAGATACGCAGTATTTT
v_call: TRBV11-2; j_call: TRBJ2-3; d_call: -; clone_size: few; cdr3_aa: CASSSLAGTDTQYF; cdr3_nt: TGTGCCAGCAGCTCCTTAGCGGGCACAGATACGCAGTATTTT
v_call: TRBV23-1; j_call: TRBJ1-5; d_call: -; clone_size: many; cdr3_aa: CASSRRGPYQPQHF; cdr3_nt: TGCGCCAGCAGTCGGCGGGGACCCTATCAGCCCCAGCATTTT
v_call: TRBV28; j_call: TRBJ2-7; d_call: TRBD1; clone_size: -; cdr3_aa: CASSNAGTDYEQYF; cdr3_nt: TGTGCCAGCAGCAATGCCGGGACAGACTACGAGCAGTACTTC
v_call: TRBV7-9; j_call: TRBJ2-3; d_call: -; clone_size: -; cdr3_aa: CASSLEGFSDTQYF; cdr3_nt: TGTGCCAGCAGCCTAGAGGGGTTTTCGGATACGCAGTATTTT
v_call: TRBV15; j_call: TRBJ2-1; d_call: TRBD2; clone_size: -; cdr3_aa: CATSREEGTTSGRGLYNEQFF; cdr3_nt: TGTGCCACCAGCAGAGAAGAAGGGACTACTAGCGGGAGAGGACTATACAATGAGCAGTTCTTC
v_call: TRBV9; j_call: TRBJ2-1; d_call: -; clone_size: few; cdr3_aa: CASSVTGGGQFF; cdr3_nt: TGTGCCAGCAGCGTAACCGGCGGAGGCCAGTTCTTC
v_call: TRBV28; j_call: TRBJ1-2; d_call: -; clone_size: -; cdr3_aa: CASSPGGVDYGYTF; cdr3_nt: TGTGCCAGCAGCCCCGGCGGGGTTGACTATGGCTACACCTTC
v_call: TRBV7-9; j_call: TRBJ2-1; d_call: TRBD2; clone_size: -; cdr3_aa: CASSLGAGGPGNEQFF; cdr3_nt: TGTGCCAGCAGCTTAGGAGCGGGAGGGCCGGGGAATGAGCAGTTCTTC
v_call: TRBV11-2; j_call: TRBJ2-2; d_call: TRBD2; clone_size: few; cdr3_aa: CASSLGLAGVSGELFF; cdr3_nt: TGTGCCAGCAGCTTAGGACTAGCGGGAGTTTCCGGGGAGCTGTTTTTT
v_call: TRBV5-4; j_call: TRBJ1-1; d_call: -; clone_size: few; cdr3_aa: CASSTVDTEAFF; cdr3_nt: TGTGCCAGCAGCACAGTCGACACTGAAGCTTTCTTT
v_call: TRBV7-3; j_call: TRBJ2-5; d_call: -; clone_size: few; cdr3_aa: CASSLEGGWETQYF; cdr3_nt: TGTGCCAGCAGCTTAGAGGGCGGTTGGGAGACCCAGTACTTC
v_call: TRBV4-3; j_call: TRBJ1-1; d_call: TRBD1; clone_size: -; cdr3_aa: CASSPGQGGGFDEAFF; cdr3_nt: TGCGCCAGCAGCCCCGGACAGGGGGGAGGTTTTGATGAAGCTTTCTTT
v_call: TRBV29-1; j_call: TRBJ2-5; d_call: TRBD1; clone_size: -; cdr3_aa: CSVEDYGTGRETQYF; cdr3_nt: TGCAGCGTTGAAGATTACGGGACAGGGAGGGAGACCCAGTACTTC
v_call: TRBV11-3; j_call: TRBJ1-2; d_call: -; clone_size: -; cdr3_aa: CASSKSGGIGYTF; cdr3_nt: TGTGCCAGCAGCAAATCCGGCGGTATTGGCTACACCTTC
v_call: TRBV2; j_call: TRBJ2-1; d_call: -; clone_size: few; cdr3_aa: CASSESNNEQFF; cdr3_nt: TGTGCCAGCAGCGAGTCGAACAATGAGCAGTTCTTC
v_call: TRBV27; j_call: TRBJ2-1; d_call: -; clone_size: -; cdr3_aa: CASSLNWRRGNEQFF; cdr3_nt: TGTGCCAGCAGTTTAAACTGGCGCCGGGGCAATGAGCAGTTCTTC
v_call: TRBV15; j_call: TRBJ2-3; d_call: -; clone_size: -; cdr3_aa: CATSRAKGGGASGTDTQYF; cdr3_nt: TGTGCCACCAGCAGAGCTAAGGGAGGGGGGGCATCGGGCACAGATACGCAGTATTTT
v_call: TRBV9; j_call: TRBJ2-3; d_call: TRBD1; clone_size: few; cdr3_aa: CASGLGQGTDTQYF; cdr3_nt: TGTGCCAGCGGCCTTGGACAGGGGACAGATACGCAGTATTTT
v_call: TRBV6-5; j_call: TRBJ1-2; d_call: -; clone_size: -; cdr3_aa: CASSSGSSPYGYTF; cdr3_nt: TGTGCCAGCAGTTCCGGGTCCAGCCCCTATGGCTACACCTTC
v_call: TRBV6-1; j_call: TRBJ1-2; d_call: TRBD1; clone_size: few; cdr3_aa: CASSGGTGNYGYTF; cdr3_nt: TGTGCCAGCAGTGGAGGGACAGGGAACTATGGCTACACCTTC